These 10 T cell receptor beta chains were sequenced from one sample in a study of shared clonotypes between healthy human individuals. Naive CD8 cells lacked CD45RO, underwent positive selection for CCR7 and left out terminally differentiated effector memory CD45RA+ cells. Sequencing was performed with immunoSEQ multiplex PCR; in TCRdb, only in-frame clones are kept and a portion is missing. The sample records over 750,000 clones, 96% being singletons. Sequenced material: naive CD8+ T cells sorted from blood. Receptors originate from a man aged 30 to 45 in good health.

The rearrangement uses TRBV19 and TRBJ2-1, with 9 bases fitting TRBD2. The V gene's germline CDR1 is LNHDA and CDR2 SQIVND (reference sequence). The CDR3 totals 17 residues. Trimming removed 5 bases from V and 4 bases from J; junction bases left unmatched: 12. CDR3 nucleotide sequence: TGTGCCAGTAGTCCGGGCGCCCTAGCGGGACCGTACAATGAGCAGTTCTTC. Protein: CASSPGALAGPYNEQFF.

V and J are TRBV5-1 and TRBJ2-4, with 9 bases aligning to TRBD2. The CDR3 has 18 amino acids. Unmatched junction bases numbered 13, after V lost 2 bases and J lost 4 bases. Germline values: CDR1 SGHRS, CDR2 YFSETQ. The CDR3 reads CASSLGGGRADGKNIQYF. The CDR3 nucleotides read TGCGCCAGCAGCTTAGGCGGCGGGAGGGCCGATGGGAAAAACATTCAGTACTTC.

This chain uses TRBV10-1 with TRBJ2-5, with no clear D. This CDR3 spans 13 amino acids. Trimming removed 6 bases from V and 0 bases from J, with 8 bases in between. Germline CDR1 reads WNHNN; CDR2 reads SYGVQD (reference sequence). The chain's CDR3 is CASSYRDQETQYF. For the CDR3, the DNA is TGCGCCAGCAGCTACCGGGACCAAGAGACCCAGTACTTC.

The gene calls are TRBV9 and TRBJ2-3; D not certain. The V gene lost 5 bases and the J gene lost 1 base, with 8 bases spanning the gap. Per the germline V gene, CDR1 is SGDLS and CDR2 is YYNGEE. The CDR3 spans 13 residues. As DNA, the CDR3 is TGTGCCAGCAGACCCGCGGGCACAGATACGCAGTATTTT. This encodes CASRPAGTDTQYF.

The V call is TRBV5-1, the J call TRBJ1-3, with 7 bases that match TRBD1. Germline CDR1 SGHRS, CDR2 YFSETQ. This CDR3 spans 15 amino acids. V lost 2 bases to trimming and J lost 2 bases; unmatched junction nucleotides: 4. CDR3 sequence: CASSLYRGAGNTIYF. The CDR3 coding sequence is TGCGCCAGCAGCTTATACAGGGGCGCTGGAAACACCATATATTTT.

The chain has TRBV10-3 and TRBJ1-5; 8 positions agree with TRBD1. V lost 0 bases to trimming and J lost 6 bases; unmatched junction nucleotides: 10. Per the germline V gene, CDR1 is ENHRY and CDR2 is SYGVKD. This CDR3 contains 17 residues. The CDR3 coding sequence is TGTGCCATCAGTGAGTCGAGTGAGGGCAGGGGGCGTCAGCCCCAGCATTTT. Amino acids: CAISESSEGRGRQPQHF.

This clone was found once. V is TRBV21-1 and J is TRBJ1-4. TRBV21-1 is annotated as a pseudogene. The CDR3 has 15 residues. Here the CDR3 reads CASRLYKVHNEKLFF. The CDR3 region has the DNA TGTGCCAGCAGGTTATACAAGGTGCATAATGAAAAACTGTTTTTT.

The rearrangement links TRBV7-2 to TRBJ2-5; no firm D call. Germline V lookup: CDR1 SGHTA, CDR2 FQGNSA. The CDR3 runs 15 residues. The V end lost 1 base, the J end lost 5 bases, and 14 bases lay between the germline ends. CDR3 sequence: CASSLGRLGGETQYF. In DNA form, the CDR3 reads TGTGCCAGCAGCTTAGGTCGCCTCGGTGGGGAGACCCAGTACTTC.

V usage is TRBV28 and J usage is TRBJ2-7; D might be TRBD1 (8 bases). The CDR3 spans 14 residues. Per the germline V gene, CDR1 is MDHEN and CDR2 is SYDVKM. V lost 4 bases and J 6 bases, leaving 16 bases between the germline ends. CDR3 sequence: CASSSTGGVGEQYF. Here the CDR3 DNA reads TGTGCCAGCAGTTCCACAGGGGGGGTAGGCGAGCAGTACTTC.

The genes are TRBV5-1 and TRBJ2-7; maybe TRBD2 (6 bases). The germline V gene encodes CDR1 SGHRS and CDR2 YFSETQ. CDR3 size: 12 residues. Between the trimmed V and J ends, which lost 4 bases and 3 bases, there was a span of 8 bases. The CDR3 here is CASSPGVYEQYF. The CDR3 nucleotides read TGCGCCAGCAGCCCGGGGGTCTACGAGCAGTACTTC.